The clone carrying this T cell receptor beta chain was detected only a few times. Its matching antigen is unknown. This specimen includes other DNA sequences encoding the same CDR3. Looked up from germline, CDR1 is SNHLY and CDR2 is FYNNEI. V lost 4 bases and J lost 1, with 7 bases in between. The CDR3 is 13 amino acids. The entry originates in a study of shared clonotypes between healthy human individuals. Overall study findings and caveats: It was observed that 5% to 6.5% of naive CD4 clonotypes were shared across a few donors.

It was 200 to 250 ng DNA, 31,000 or so T cell genomes, that sorted-subset replicate PCRs used. Sequencing used immunoSEQ multiplex PCR; TCRdb keeps in-frame clones, though not all of them. Of 2 million to 3 million clones listed, around nine tenths are singletons. The sequence was obtained from a man aged 18 to 29 in good health. Sequencing was carried out using naive CD4+ T cells sorted from blood. Subset: CD45RA+ positively selected. The chain carries TRBV2 and TRBJ1-1; weak D call: TRBD1 (5 bases). The CDR3 spells CASSGQKNTEAFF. In DNA, the CDR3 is TGTGCCAGCAGTGGACAGAAGAACACTGAAGCTTTCTTT.